This TCR beta chain is from a study of blood T cells in healthy people across ages. General study findings and limits: Strong correlation linked observed beta diversity and percent naive T cells. Possibly, changes in expanded clonotypes were confounded because donor CMV status was unknown.

A minimum of 5 micrograms of total RNA was extracted per sample. A second PCR of 7 to 11 cycles used a sample-barcoded 5' primer and a J-beta primer mix. MiXCR was run by TCRdb on the 5' RACE reads, yielding one entry per CDR3 protein. The repertoire includes around 800,000 distinct CDR3 sequences, roughly 26% of them detected once, and about 2.9% sits in the top ten. In its sample, this clonotype was seen a few times. The antigen remains unidentified. These same records also appear under a second study, on T cells of mothers and their children. That paper adds: Slightly, though not significantly, more overlap was seen in related than in unrelated mother-child pairs.

This sequence originates from a boy aged 5-17 years in good health. Source material: blood.

CDR3 in amino acids: CASSLAVSKVFF. The CDR3 region has the DNA TGTGCCAGCAGTTTAGCGGTCTCAAAAGTGTTCTTC. The chain links TRBV12-3 or TRBV12-4 to TRBJ2-1; D is uncertain. V shed 0 bases and J shed 15 bases, with 12 bases lying between them. The CDR3 contains 12 residues.